The 7 T cell receptor beta chains below were found in one sample sequenced in a study of post-analysis software for immune sequencing data. Unique molecular identifiers were carried by the TCR beta cDNA libraries. One entry per CDR3 protein, called by TCRdb with MiXCR from the PCR reads. The sample lists hundreds of thousands of distinct CDR3 sequences, under 70% occurring once. For these TCRs, the target antigens are not known. Study-wide results and limits: TRBV5-6, TRBV5-1 and TRBV20-1 were among several TRBV segments more frequent in patients than controls.

The sample comprised blood. The receptors were gathered from a girl between 10 and 17 years old with multiple sclerosis.

This chain links TRBV6-5 with TRBJ2-7, with 11 bases matching TRBD2. The J call may be faulty, since TRBJ2-5 better matches the DNA end. The germline gives CDR1 MNHEY, CDR2 SVGAGI. CDR3 size: 15 residues. In nucleotides, the CDR3 is TGTGCCAGCAACGTACTAGCGGGGGAGCCCCCGACCCAGTACTTC. Protein: CASNVLAGEPPTQYF.

The J gene is TRBJ2-1, the V gene TRBV20-1; tentative D call: TRBD1 (6 bases). The CDR3 covers 12 residues. CDR1 is DFQATT, CDR2 SNEGSKA, per germline (reference sequence). Trimming cost V 7 bases and J 4 bases, with 11 bases left between them. CDR3 nucleotides: TGCAGTGGGCTACAGGGATACAATGAGCAGTTCTTC. Amino acid sequence: CSGLQGYNEQFF.

This clonotype was seen a single time. J is TRBJ2-7 and V is TRBV29-1; a weak D match, TRBD2 (6 bases). Per the germline V gene, CDR1 is SQVTM and CDR2 is ANQGSEA. The germline V and J ends were trimmed by 3 bases and 0 bases, with 15 bases remaining between them. The CDR3 extends over 15 amino acids. The CDR3 sequence is CSVDAGTRGSYEQYF. CDR3 DNA sequence: TGCAGCGTTGACGCAGGGACTCGGGGCTCCTACGAGCAGTACTTC.

CDR3 residues: CASSLSEGAYGYTF. In DNA form, the CDR3 reads TGTGCCAGCAGCTTAAGCGAGGGGGCCTATGGCTACACCTTC. The rearrangement links TRBV7-3 to TRBJ1-2; 7 bases fit TRBD1. Germline assignment: CDR1 SGHTA and CDR2 FQGTGA. Unmatched junction bases numbered 3, after V lost 1 base and J lost 4 bases. The CDR3 is 14 amino acids.

CDR3 protein: CASSPRDRRYNEQFF. CDR3 nucleotide sequence: TGTGCCAGCAGCCCCCGGGACAGGCGGTACAATGAGCAGTTCTTC. This rearrangement joins TRBV3-1 to TRBJ2-1; 8 positions match TRBD1. CDR1 and CDR2 (germline): LGHDT, YNNKEL (reference sequence). There are 15 residues in the CDR3. The trim removed 4 bases at V and 4 bases at J, leaving 6 bases unmatched.

The chain carries TRBV12-3 or TRBV12-4 and TRBJ1-2; 7 nucleotides agree with TRBD1. The CDR3 extends over 15 amino acids. V lost 5 bases, J lost 0 bases, and 6 bases stayed unmatched. The CDR3 loop is CASSTTGTANYGYTF. CDR3 nucleotide sequence: TGTGCCAGCAGTACCACCGGGACAGCTAACTATGGCTACACCTTC.

This clonotype was observed a handful of times. V and J are TRBV29-1 and TRBJ2-7, with 9 bases lining up with TRBD1. This CDR3 has 16 residues. J lost 5 bases, V lost 2 bases, and 13 bases had no gene match. Germline V gives CDR1 SQVTM, CDR2 ANQGSEA. This chain's CDR3 is CSVENLPGQGLHEQYF. The CDR3 DNA reads TGCAGCGTTGAAAACTTACCGGGACAGGGACTGCACGAGCAGTACTTC.